These T cell receptor beta chains were read from a single sample in a study of shared clonotypes between healthy human individuals. The repertoire was sequenced with immunoSEQ multiplex PCR; TCRdb's copy has only in-frame clones and lacks some. The sample consists of under 1,100,000 clones, 78% of them appearing once. The specimen sequenced was memory CD4+ T cells from PBMCs. These receptors were taken from a man younger than 35 in good health. Some clones in this sample may be carry-over from other donors' samples. Both conserved end residues are part of each CDR3. Fields, in order: V gene, J gene, CDR3 length, clone size, D gene, CDR3 DNA, CDR3 protein. A D gene is named only where the DNA matches it firmly. Expanded clones are given a class, and other clones once, few, many or no size at all.

>TRBV2|TRBJ1-1|9|-|-
TGTGCCAGCAGTGAACCCCTTGGGTTT
CASSEPLGF
>TRBV7-9|TRBJ1-1|13|-|-
TGTGCCAGCAGCTCCAACATGAACACTGAAGCTTTCTTT
CASSSNMNTEAFF
>TRBV28|TRBJ1-5|14|-|TRBD1
TGTGCCAGCAGTTTACAGGGACAGCATCAGCCCCAGCATTTT
CASSLQGQHQPQHF
>TRBV7-2|TRBJ2-7|15|-|-
TGTGCCAGCAGCTTAGCTTCCCGGGAAGGGTACGAGCAGTACTTC
CASSLASREGYEQYF
>TRBV27|TRBJ2-1|16|many|TRBD2
TGTGCCAGCAGTAGGATCTCGGGGGGGGTAAACAATGAGCAGTTCTTC
CASSRISGGVNNEQFF
>TRBV5-4|TRBJ2-1|13|once|-
TGTGCCAGCAGCTTGGAACTGGGCAATGAGCAGTTCTTC
CASSLELGNEQFF
>TRBV7-6|TRBJ2-7|15|-|-
TGTGCCAGCAGCTTAGCGTCCACACTGACCTACGAGCAGTACTTC
CASSLASTLTYEQYF
>TRBV11-2|TRBJ2-5|15|-|-
TGTGCCAGCAGCCCCCTGGACGCGGGTTCGGAGACCCAGTACTTC
CASSPLDAGSETQYF
>TRBV7-2|TRBJ2-1|17|-|-
TGTGCCAGCAGACATACCCCGGGACCCCCTCTCTACAATGAGCAGTTCTTC
CASRHTPGPPLYNEQFF
>TRBV5-4|TRBJ2-3|16|-|TRBD2
TGTGCCAGCAGCCCGGGTACTAGCGGGGGGGGAGATACGCAGTATTTT
CASSPGTSGGGDTQYF
>TRBV29-1|TRBJ2-2|14|-|TRBD1
TGCAGCGTGGGAGACAGGGGGCACACCGGGGAGCTGTTTTTT
CSVGDRGHTGELFF
>TRBV5-1|TRBJ2-2|14|-|-
TGCGCCAGCAGCTTGGGTCAGGGTGGCCGGGAGCTGTTTTTT
CASSLGQGGRELFF
>TRBV4-3|TRBJ2-1|16|-|TRBD2
TGCGCCAGCAGCCAAGTTGGGCTAGCGGGGGAGCATGAGCAGTTCTTC
CASSQVGLAGEHEQFF
>TRBV19|TRBJ2-7|16|-|TRBD1
TGTGCCAGTAGTATTCGGACAGGCGCCCTCTCCTACGAGCAGTACTTC
CASSIRTGALSYEQYF
>TRBV4-1|TRBJ2-1|16|-|TRBD2
TGCGCCAGCAGCCCGGGTCCTAGCGGGAGTTATAATGAGCAGTTCTTC
CASSPGPSGSYNEQFF
>TRBV14|TRBJ1-2|15|-|-
TGTGCCAGCAGCCCCGGGCCCGGGTGGATGGAGGGCTACACCTTC
CASSPGPGWMEGYTF
>TRBV7-9|TRBJ2-3|17|-|TRBD1
TGTGCCAGCAGCCAAGAGAGGACAGGGGAAAGGACAGATACGCAGTATTTT
CASSQERTGERTDTQYF
>TRBV18|TRBJ1-5|14|-|TRBD1
TGTGCCAGCTCACCCGACAGGGCCGGTTGGCCCCAGCATTTT
CASSPDRAGWPQHF
>TRBV5-4|TRBJ2-3|14|-|TRBD1
TGTGCCAGCAGCCGGCAGGGGGTGGCAGATACGCAGTATTTT
CASSRQGVADTQYF
>TRBV5-6|TRBJ2-7|14|-|-
TGTGCCAGCAGCTTGGAGTATGAGTCCTACGAGCAGTACTTC
CASSLEYESYEQYF
>TRBV11-2|TRBJ2-2|12|-|-
TGTGCCAGCAGCTTATTCTCCGGGGAGCTGTTTTTT
CASSLFSGELFF
>TRBV4-2|TRBJ1-4|14|many|-
TGTGCCAGCAGCCAAGAAGGGGGAGATGAAAAACTGTTTTTT
CASSQEGGDEKLFF
>TRBV21-1|TRBJ1-2|16|once|-
TGTGCCAGCAGCAAAGTTGTCCGGGGGGAGAAATCTGGCTACACCTTC
CASSKVVRGEKSGYTF
>TRBV20-1|TRBJ2-7|11|-|TRBD1
TGCAGTGCTAGGAGGACAGGTGAGCAGTACTTC
CSARRTGEQYF
>TRBV2|TRBJ2-2|14|-|-
TGTGCCAGCAGGTGGGGAGGGAACACCGGGGAGCTGTTTTTT
CASRWGGNTGELFF
>TRBV5-1|TRBJ2-5|14|-|-
TGCGCCAGCAGCAGGGCCGACCTAGGGGAGACCCAGTACTTC
CASSRADLGETQYF
>TRBV28|TRBJ1-1|14|-|-
TGTGCCAGCAGTTTCGTAGCCATGAACACTGAAGCTTTCTTT
CASSFVAMNTEAFF
>TRBV28|TRBJ2-3|14|-|TRBD2
TGTGCCAGCAGCCCAGCGGGAGGATCAGATACGCAGTATTTT
CASSPAGGSDTQYF
>TRBV11-2|TRBJ2-1|15|-|TRBD2
TGTGCCAGCAGCGCACTAGCGAACTCCTACAATGAGCAGTTCTTC
CASSALANSYNEQFF
>TRBV11-2|TRBJ2-7|13|-|-
TGTGCCAGCAGCCCTAACAGGGTAGGCGAGCAGTACTTC
CASSPNRVGEQYF
>TRBV2|TRBJ2-5|11|-|-
TGTGCCAGCAGTCCGACTAGTTCCCAGTACTTC
CASSPTSSQYF
>TRBV6-6|TRBJ2-2|12|-|TRBD1
TGTGCCAGCAGTTACACACAGGGGGCTGTGTTTTTT
CASSYTQGAVFF
>TRBV11-1|TRBJ2-2|16|-|-
TGTGCCAGCAGCTCTAAAGGAGGGTCGAACACCGGGGAGCTGTTTTTT
CASSSKGGSNTGELFF
>TRBV10-3|TRBJ1-1|13|-|-
TGTGCCATCAGTGGGGAACCCGGCACTGAAGCTTTCTTT
CAISGEPGTEAFF
>TRBV5-1|TRBJ2-2|15|few|-
TGCGCCAGCAGCCGATCAGGGGTCGACACCGGGGAGCTGTTTTTT
CASSRSGVDTGELFF
>TRBV30|TRBJ1-5|16|-|-
TGTGCCCGGCAGGCGTGGAGGGCCGGTAGCAATCAGCCCCAGCATTTT
CARQAWRAGSNQPQHF
>TRBV7-2|TRBJ2-3|12|many|-
TGTGCCAGCAGCTTCGGTCCAGATACGCAGTATTTT
CASSFGPDTQYF
>TRBV28|TRBJ1-2|15|-|TRBD1
TGTGCCAGCACCCTGCCGGCAGGGGGCGCCTTTGGCTACACCTTC
CASTLPAGGAFGYTF
>TRBV18|TRBJ1-3|13|-|-
TGTGCCAGCTCACCACCGTCCAAGGACTCGAAATATTTT
CASSPPSKDSKYF
>TRBV11-2|TRBJ2-7|15|-|-
TGTGCCAGCAGCCCGAACAGGAATCTTGCCTACGAGCAGTACTTC
CASSPNRNLAYEQYF
>TRBV5-6|TRBJ2-5|13|-|TRBD2
TGTGCCAGCAGTTTAGCGGGAGTAGAGACCCAGTACTTC
CASSLAGVETQYF
>TRBV29-1|TRBJ1-5|14|-|-
TGCAGCGTTGAAGTGGGGGGGGTTGGTCAGCCCCAGCATTTT
CSVEVGGVGQPQHF
>TRBV28|TRBJ1-5|18|-|TRBD1
TGTGCCAGCAGTTCCGGCTCGATAGGACAGGGTGGCAATCAGCCCCAGCATTTT
CASSSGSIGQGGNQPQHF
>TRBV7-2|TRBJ2-7|15|-|TRBD2
TGTGCCAGCAGCTCCACGTCGGGCGGGAGACGGGAGCAGTACTTC
CASSSTSGGRREQYF
>TRBV11-2|TRBJ2-2|16|-|TRBD2
TGTGCCAGCAGCCCAGGACTAGCGATGAACACCGGGGAGCTGTTTTTT
CASSPGLAMNTGELFF
>TRBV5-6|TRBJ1-4|14|-|TRBD1
TGTGCCAGCAGCATACGGGACAGTAATGAAAAACTGTTTTTT
CASSIRDSNEKLFF
>TRBV18|TRBJ2-1|16|-|-
TGTGCCAGCTCACCACCAGGGGGGGCATCCTACAATGAGCAGTTCTTC
CASSPPGGASYNEQFF
>TRBV11-1|TRBJ2-1|16|-|TRBD2
TGTGCCAGCAGCCTAGGACTAGCGGGACGTGGGCGGGAGCAGTTCTTC
CASSLGLAGRGREQFF
>TRBV4-1|TRBJ1-2|13|-|-
TGCGCCAGCCGTGAACTCAGGGCAACCGGCTACACCTTC
CASRELRATGYTF
>TRBV7-8|TRBJ1-1|13|-|-
TGTGCCAGCAGCTTAGACGGGAGCACTGAAGCTTTCTTT
CASSLDGSTEAFF
>TRBV4-3|TRBJ2-2|14|few|-
TGCGCCAGCAGCGCCGGGCCAACCACCGGGGAGCTGTTTTTT
CASSAGPTTGELFF
>TRBV5-1|TRBJ2-1|14|-|-
TGCGCCAGCAGCCTGGGGGGGCCCAAGAATGAGCAGTTCTTC
CASSLGGPKNEQFF
>TRBV7-9|TRBJ1-1|13|-|-
TGTGCCAGCAGCTTACTCGTGAACACTGAAGCTTTCTTT
CASSLLVNTEAFF
>TRBV27|TRBJ2-5|17|-|TRBD2
TGTGCCAGCAGTTTAAAGGCGGCGGGAGAACGGGGAGAGACCCAGTACTTC
CASSLKAAGERGETQYF
>TRBV2|TRBJ1-3|15|-|-
TGTGCCAGCAGAGACCGGACGGCCGGAGGAAACACCATATATTTT
CASRDRTAGGNTIYF
>TRBV11-2|TRBJ2-1|11|once|-
TGTGCCAGCAGCAGGGCCAATGAGCAGTTCTTC
CASSRANEQFF
>TRBV5-1|TRBJ2-3|19|-|TRBD2
TGCGCCAGCAGCCACCACCGAGGGACTAGCGGGACCGGCACAGATACGCAGTATTTT
CASSHHRGTSGTGTDTQYF
>TRBV11-2|TRBJ2-1|18|-|-
TGTGCCAGCAGCTCCCTCTACCGGGCAGGGGGGAACTACAATGAGCAGTTCTTC
CASSSLYRAGGNYNEQFF
>TRBV28|TRBJ2-1|15|-|TRBD2
TGTGCCAGCAGGACTAGCGGGAAGGGCGACAATGAGCAGTTCTTC
CASRTSGKGDNEQFF
>TRBV5-6|TRBJ2-6|17|-|-
TGTGCCAGCAGCTCAGTACGGACTACGGCTGGGGCCAACGTCCTGACTTTC
CASSSVRTTAGANVLTF